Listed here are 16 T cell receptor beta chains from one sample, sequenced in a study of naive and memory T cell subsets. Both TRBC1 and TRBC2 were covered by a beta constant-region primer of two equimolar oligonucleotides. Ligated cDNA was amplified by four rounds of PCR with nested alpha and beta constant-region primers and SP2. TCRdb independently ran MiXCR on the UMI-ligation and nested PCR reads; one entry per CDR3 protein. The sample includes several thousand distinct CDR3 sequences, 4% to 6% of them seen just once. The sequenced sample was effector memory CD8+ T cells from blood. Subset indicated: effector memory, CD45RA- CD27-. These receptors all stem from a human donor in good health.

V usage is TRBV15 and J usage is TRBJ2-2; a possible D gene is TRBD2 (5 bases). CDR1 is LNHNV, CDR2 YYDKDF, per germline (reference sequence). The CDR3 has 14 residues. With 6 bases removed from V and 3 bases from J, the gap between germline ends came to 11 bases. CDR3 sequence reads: CATSLRADTGELFF. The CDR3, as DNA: TGTGCCACCAGTCTCCGAGCGGACACCGGGGAGCTGTTTTTT.

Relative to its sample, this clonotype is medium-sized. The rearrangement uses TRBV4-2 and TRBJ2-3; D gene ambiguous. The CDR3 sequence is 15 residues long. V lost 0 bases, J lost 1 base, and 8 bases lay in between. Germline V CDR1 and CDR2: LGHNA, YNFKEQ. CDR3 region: CASSQDYGGTDTQYF. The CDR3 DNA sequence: TGTGCCAGCAGCCAAGATTATGGAGGCACAGATACGCAGTATTTT.

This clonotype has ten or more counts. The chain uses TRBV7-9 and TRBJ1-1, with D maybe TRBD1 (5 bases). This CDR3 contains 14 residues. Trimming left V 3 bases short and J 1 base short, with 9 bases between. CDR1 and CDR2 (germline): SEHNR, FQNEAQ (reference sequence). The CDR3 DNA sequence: TGTGCCAGCAGCTTTCTGGGACCGAACACTGAAGCTTTCTTT. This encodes CASSFLGPNTEAFF. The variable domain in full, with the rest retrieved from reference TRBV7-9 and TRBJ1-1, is DTGVSQNPRHKITKRGQNVTFRCDPISEHNRLYWYRQTLGQGPEFLTYFQNEAQLEKSRLLSDRFSAERPKGSFSTLEIQRTEQGDSAMYLCASSFLGPNTEAFFGQGTRLTVV.

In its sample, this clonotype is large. CDR3: CASSHDRGTGSSPLHF. DNA for the CDR3: TGCGCCAGCAGCCATGACAGGGGAACGGGCAGCTCACCCCTCCACTTT. The rearrangement uses TRBV4-3 and TRBJ1-6; TRBD1 agrees at 8 bases. Germline CDR1 LGHNA, CDR2 YSLEER. V dropped 3 bases and J dropped 10; count of bases not matched to a gene: 11. CDR3 size: 16 residues.

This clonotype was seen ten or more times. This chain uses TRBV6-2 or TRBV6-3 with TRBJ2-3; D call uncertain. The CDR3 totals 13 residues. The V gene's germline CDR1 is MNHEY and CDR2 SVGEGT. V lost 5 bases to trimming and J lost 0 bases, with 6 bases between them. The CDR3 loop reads CASSHTSTDTQYF. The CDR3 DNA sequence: TGTGCCAGCAGTCACACTAGCACAGATACGCAGTATTTT.

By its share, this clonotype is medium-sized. The DNA for the CDR3 is TGTGCCAGCAGCTCCGCATCTGGGGGAACTGAAGCTTTCTTT. This translates into CASSSASGGTEAFF. The rearrangement uses TRBV7-6 and TRBJ1-1; D possibly corresponds to TRBD1 (5 bases). The CDR3 totals 14 residues. Trimming took 4 bases from V and 5 from J, leaving 14 bases between them. The V gene's germline CDR1 is SGHVS and CDR2 FNYEAQ.

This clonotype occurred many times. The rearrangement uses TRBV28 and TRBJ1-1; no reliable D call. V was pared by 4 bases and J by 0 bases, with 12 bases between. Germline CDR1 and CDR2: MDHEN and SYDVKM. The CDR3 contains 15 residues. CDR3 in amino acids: CASSYSTVMNTEAFF. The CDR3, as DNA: TGTGCCAGCAGTTACTCTACCGTTATGAACACTGAAGCTTTCTTT. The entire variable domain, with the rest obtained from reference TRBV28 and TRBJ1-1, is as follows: DVKVTQSSRYLVKRTGEKVFLECVQDMDHENMFWYRQDPGLGLRLIYFSYDVKMKEKGDIPEGYSVSREKKERFSLILESASTNQTSMYLCASSYSTVMNTEAFFGQGTRLTVV.

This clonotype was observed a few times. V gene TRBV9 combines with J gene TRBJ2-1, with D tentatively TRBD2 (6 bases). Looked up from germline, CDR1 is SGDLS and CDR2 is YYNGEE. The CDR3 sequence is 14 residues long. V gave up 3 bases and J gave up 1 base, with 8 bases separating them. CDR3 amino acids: CASSGSGSYNEQFF. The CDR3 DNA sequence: TGTGCCAGCAGCGGTAGCGGTTCCTACAATGAGCAGTTCTTC.

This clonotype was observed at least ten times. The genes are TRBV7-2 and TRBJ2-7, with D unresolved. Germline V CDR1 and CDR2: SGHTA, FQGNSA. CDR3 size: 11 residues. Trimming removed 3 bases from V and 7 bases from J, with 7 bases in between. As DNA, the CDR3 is TGTGCCAGCAGCTTCGGGTTGGAGCAGTACTTC. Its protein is CASSFGLEQYF.

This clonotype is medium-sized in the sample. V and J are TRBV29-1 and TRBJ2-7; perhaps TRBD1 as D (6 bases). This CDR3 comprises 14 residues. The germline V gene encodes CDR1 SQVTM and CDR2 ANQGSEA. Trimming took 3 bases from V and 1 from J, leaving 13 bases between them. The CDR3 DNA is TGCAGCGTTGAGGCCATAGGGGGATCCTACGAGCAGTACTTC. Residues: CSVEAIGGSYEQYF.

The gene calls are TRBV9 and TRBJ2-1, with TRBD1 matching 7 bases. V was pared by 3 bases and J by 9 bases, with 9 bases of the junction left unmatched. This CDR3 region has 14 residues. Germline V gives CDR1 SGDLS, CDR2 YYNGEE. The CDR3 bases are TGTGCCAGCAGCGGCGGGCAGGGGGTGACTGAGCAGTTCTTC. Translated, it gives CASSGGQGVTEQFF.

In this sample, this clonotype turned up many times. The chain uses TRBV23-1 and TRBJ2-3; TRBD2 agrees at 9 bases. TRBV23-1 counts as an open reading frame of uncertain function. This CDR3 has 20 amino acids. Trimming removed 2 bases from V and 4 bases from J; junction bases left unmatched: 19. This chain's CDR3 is CASSQPASGRFCSFSDTQYF. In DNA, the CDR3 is TGCGCCAGCAGTCAACCGGCCAGCGGGAGGTTCTGTAGTTTCTCAGATACGCAGTATTTT.

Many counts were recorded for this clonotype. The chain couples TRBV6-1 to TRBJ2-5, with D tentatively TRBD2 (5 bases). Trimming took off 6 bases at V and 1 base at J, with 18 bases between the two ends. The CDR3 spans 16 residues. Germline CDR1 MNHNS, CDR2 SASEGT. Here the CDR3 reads CASSKPVGEGQETQYF. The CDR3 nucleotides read TGTGCCAGCAGCAAACCGGTGGGAGAAGGCCAAGAGACCCAGTACTTC.

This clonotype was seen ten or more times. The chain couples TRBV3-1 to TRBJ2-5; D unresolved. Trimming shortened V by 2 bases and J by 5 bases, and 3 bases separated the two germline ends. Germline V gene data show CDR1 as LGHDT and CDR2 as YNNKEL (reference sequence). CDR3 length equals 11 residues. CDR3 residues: CASSQYETQYF. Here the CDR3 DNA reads TGTGCCAGCAGCCAATACGAGACCCAGTACTTC.

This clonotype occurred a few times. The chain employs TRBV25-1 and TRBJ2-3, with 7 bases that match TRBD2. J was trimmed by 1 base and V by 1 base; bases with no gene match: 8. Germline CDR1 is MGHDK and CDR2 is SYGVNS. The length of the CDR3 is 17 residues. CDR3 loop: CASSESASGIGTDTQYF. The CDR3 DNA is TGTGCCAGCAGTGAATCGGCTAGCGGTATAGGCACAGATACGCAGTATTTT.

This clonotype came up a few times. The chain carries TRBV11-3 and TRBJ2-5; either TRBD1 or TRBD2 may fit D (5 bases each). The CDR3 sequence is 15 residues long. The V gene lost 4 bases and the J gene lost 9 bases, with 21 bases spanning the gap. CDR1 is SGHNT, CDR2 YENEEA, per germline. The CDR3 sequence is CASSSIGDPSKAQYF. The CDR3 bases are TGTGCCAGCAGCTCGATAGGGGACCCCTCAAAGGCCCAGTACTTC.